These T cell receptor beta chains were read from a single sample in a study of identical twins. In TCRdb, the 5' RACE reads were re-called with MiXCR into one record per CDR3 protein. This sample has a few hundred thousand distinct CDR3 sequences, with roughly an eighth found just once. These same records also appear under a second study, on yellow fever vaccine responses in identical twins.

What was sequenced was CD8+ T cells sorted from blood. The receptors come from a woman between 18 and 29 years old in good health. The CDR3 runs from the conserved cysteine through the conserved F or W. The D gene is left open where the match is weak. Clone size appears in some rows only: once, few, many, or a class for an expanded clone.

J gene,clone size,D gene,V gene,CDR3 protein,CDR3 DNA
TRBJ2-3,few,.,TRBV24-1,CATSDRSFTDTQYF,TGTGCCACCAGTGACAGGAGTTTCACAGATACGCAGTATTTT
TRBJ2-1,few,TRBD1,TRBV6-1,CASSGSDRGWWNEQFF,TGTGCCAGCAGTGGAAGCGACAGGGGCTGGTGGAATGAGCAGTTCTTC
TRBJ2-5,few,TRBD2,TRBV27,CASSPLAGGNQETQYF,TGTGCCAGCAGTCCGTTAGCGGGGGGGAACCAAGAGACCCAGTACTTC
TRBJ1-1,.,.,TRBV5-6,CASRMGRTEEAFF,TGTGCCAGCAGAATGGGGCGAACGGAAGAAGCTTTCTTT
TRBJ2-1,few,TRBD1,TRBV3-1,CASSQVSRGLWNEQFF,TGTGCCAGCAGCCAAGTGAGCAGGGGGCTGTGGAATGAGCAGTTCTTC
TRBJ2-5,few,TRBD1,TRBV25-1,CASKCYSDRGPRETQYF,TGTGCCAGCAAGTGTTATTCCGACAGGGGGCCTCGGGAGACCCAGTACTTC
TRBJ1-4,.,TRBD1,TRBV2,CASSEGTGQSLFF,TGTGCCAGCAGTGAAGGGACAGGGCAGTCACTGTTTTTT
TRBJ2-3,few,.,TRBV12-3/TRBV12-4,CASRDTGTSTDTQYF,TGTGCCAGCAGAGATACCGGGACTAGCACAGATACGCAGTATTTT
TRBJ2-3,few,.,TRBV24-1,CATSPRTASTDTQYF,TGTGCCACCAGTCCTCGGACCGCTAGCACAGATACGCAGTATTTT
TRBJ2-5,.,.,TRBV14,CASSPRDLQETQYF,TGTGCCAGCAGCCCACGGGACTTACAAGAGACCCAGTACTTC
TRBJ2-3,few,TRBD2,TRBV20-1,CSARDRTSGRTDTQYF,TGCAGTGCTAGAGATCGGACTAGCGGGAGAACAGATACGCAGTATTTT
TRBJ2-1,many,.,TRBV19,CASSIVYGTDYNEQFF,TGTGCCAGTAGTATAGTTTATGGGACTGACTACAATGAGCAGTTCTTC
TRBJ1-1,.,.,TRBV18,CASSLIGPNTEAFF,TGTGCCAGCTCACTGATAGGGCCGAACACTGAAGCTTTCTTT
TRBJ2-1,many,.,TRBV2,CASSEPLARNNEQFF,TGTGCCAGCAGTGAGCCGCTTGCCAGGAACAATGAGCAGTTCTTC
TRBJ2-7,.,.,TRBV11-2,CASSSSVDEQYF,TGTGCCAGCAGCTCGTCTGTTGACGAGCAGTACTTC
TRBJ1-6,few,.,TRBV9,CASSPWGINSPLHF,TGTGCCAGCAGCCCGTGGGGGATTAATTCACCCCTCCACTTT